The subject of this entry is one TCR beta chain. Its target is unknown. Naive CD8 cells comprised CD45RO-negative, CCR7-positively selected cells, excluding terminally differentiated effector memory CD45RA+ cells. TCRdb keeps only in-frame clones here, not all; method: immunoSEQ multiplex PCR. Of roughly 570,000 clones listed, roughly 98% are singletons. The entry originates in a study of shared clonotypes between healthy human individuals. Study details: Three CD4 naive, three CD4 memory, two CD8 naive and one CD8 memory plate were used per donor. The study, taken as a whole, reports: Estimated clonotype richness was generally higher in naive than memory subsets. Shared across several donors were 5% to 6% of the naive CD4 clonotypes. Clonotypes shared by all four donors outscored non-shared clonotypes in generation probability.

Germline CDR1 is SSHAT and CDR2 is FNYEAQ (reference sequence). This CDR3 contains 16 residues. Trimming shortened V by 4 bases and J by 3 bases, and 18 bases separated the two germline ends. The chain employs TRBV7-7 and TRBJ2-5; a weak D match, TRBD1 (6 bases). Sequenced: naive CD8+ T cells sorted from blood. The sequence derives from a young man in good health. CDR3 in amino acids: CASSSRQAGTKETQYF. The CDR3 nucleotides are TGTGCCAGCAGCTCACGACAGGCCGGCACCAAAGAGACCCAGTACTTC.